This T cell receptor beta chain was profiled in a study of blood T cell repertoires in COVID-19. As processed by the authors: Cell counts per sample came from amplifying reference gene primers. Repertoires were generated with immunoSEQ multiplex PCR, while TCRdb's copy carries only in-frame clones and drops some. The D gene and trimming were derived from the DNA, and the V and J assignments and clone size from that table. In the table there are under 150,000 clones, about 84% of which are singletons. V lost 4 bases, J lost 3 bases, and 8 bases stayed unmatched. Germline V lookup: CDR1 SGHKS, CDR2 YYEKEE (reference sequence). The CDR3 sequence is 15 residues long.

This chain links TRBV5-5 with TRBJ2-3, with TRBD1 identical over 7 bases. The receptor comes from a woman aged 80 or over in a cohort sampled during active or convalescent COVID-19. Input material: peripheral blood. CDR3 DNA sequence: TGTGCCAGCAGCAAGACAGGGATGGGTACAGATACGCAGTATTTT. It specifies CASSKTGMGTDTQYF.